One and the same sample provided the 17 T cell receptor beta chains below, sequenced in a study of technical replicates of blood from several donors. The method was immunoSEQ multiplex PCR; TCRdb's version includes in-frame clones alone and lacks a portion of them. The table lists 55,000 to 80,000 clones, just under 90% of them singletons. Sample: PBMCs. These receptor sequences come from a human donor in good health. Some clones in this sample may be carry-over from other donors' samples.

This clone is a singleton in its sample. V is TRBV9 and J is TRBJ2-7; 10 bases line up with TRBD1. With V trimmed by 2 bases and J by 5 bases, 7 bases remained unmatched. The length of the CDR3 is 15 residues. The germline V gene has CDR1 SGDLS and CDR2 YYNGEE. CDR3 nucleotides: TGTGCCAGCAGCGTGGCCGGGACAGGGGTCGACGAGCAGTACTTC. It is translated as CASSVAGTGVDEQYF.

V and J are TRBV7-2 and TRBJ2-5, with D perhaps matching TRBD1 (5 bases). CDR1 SGHTA and CDR2 FQGNSA come from the germline V gene. Deletions cut 1 base from V and 4 bases from J, with 13 bases between. The CDR3 is made up of 15 amino acids. CDR3: CASSLGTSVGETQYF. In DNA, the CDR3 is TGTGCCAGCAGCTTAGGGACATCGGTGGGAGAGACCCAGTACTTC.

The V and J genes are TRBV7-9 and TRBJ2-5; no clear D gene. V lost 1 base and J lost 4, with 10 bases in between. In germline, CDR1 is SEHNR, CDR2 FQNEAQ (reference sequence). This CDR3 is built from 14 residues. The CDR3 nucleotides read TGTGCCAGCAGCTTAGATTGGGCGAGAGAGACCCAGTACTTC. Its protein product is CASSLDWARETQYF.

This rearrangement joins TRBV5-1 to TRBJ1-2, with TRBD1 matching 9 bases. The trim removed 4 bases at V and 5 bases at J, leaving 9 bases unmatched. Germline CDR1 SGHRS, CDR2 YFSETQ. There are 15 residues in the CDR3. CDR3 region: CASSLEQGAGYGYTF. The CDR3 DNA sequence: TGCGCCAGCAGCCTGGAACAGGGGGCGGGGTATGGCTACACCTTC.

This clone occurred once. V gene TRBV5-6 combines with J gene TRBJ1-6; D is ambiguous. Germline V gene sequence: CDR1 SGHDT, CDR2 YYEEEE. Trimming pared 2 bases from V and 14 bases from J, leaving 8 bases between. The CDR3 is 11 residues long. This chain's CDR3 is CASSFRSTLHF. The CDR3 DNA is TGTGCCAGCAGCTTCAGGTCCACCCTCCACTTT.

The chain joins TRBV2 to TRBJ2-3; TRBD2 agrees at 10 bases. Germline V gene sequence: CDR1 SNHLY, CDR2 FYNNEI. V was pared by 7 bases and J by 4 bases, with 8 bases of the junction left unmatched. The CDR3 is 15 residues long. The CDR3 region has the DNA TGTGCCAGCAACCCACTAGCGGGGTTCGCAGATACGCAGTATTTT. It codes for CASNPLAGFADTQYF.

This chain links TRBV4-1 with TRBJ1-4; 7 bases fit TRBD1. CDR3 length: 15 amino acids. CDR1 is MGHRA and CDR2 is YSYEKL in the germline V gene. V lost 4 bases, J lost 10 bases, and 12 bases stayed unmatched. In nucleotides, the CDR3 is TGCGCCAGCAGCCTCCTGGGGGGCCACAGGGGAAAACTGTTTTTT. Its protein product is CASSLLGGHRGKLFF.

The rearrangement links TRBV13 to TRBJ2-3, with D possibly being TRBD2 (5 bases). The CDR3 sequence is 13 residues long. Per germline, CDR1 PRHDT and CDR2 FYEKMQ (reference sequence). The V end was cut by 4 bases, the J end by 5 bases, with 10 bases between. This CDR3 reads CASSYPGGDTQYF. DNA for the CDR3: TGTGCCAGCAGCTACCCCGGAGGAGATACGCAGTATTTT.

V usage is TRBV9 and J usage is TRBJ1-6; 10 nucleotides match TRBD1. Germline-derived CDR1 and CDR2 are SGDLS and YYNGEE. CDR3 length equals 14 residues. Trimming at V came to 4 bases and at J to 10 bases, leaving 5 bases not matched to a gene. The CDR3 DNA sequence: TGTGCCAGCAGCTCTGGACAGGGGGGATCACCCCTCCACTTT. Translation: CASSSGQGGSPLHF.

CDR3 in amino acids: CASSETSGGPPYNEQFF. The CDR3 nucleotides are TGTGCCAGCAGTGAGACTAGCGGGGGGCCCCCCTACAATGAGCAGTTCTTC. This chain links TRBV2 with TRBJ2-1, with 13 bases lining up with TRBD2. CDR3 length: 17 residues. The V gene's germline CDR1 is SNHLY and CDR2 FYNNEI. Trimming cost V 3 bases and J 2 bases; bases outside gene matches: 4.

This clone came up once. The DNA for the CDR3 is TGTGCCAGCAGTTACTCGGAGCTTAATGAAAAACTGTTTTTT. Translation gives CASSYSELNEKLFF. The V and J genes are TRBV6-5 and TRBJ1-4, with D uncertain. The CDR3 has 14 residues. The V end lost 0 bases, the J end lost 4 bases, and 6 bases lay between the germline ends. Germline values: CDR1 MNHEY, CDR2 SVGAGI.

The rearrangement links TRBV5-4 to TRBJ2-1, with D possibly TRBD2 on 6 matching bases. The CDR3 sequence is 15 residues long. Trimming left V 2 bases short and J 5 bases short, with 14 bases between. Germline V lookup: CDR1 SGHNT, CDR2 YYREEE (reference sequence). The CDR3 protein is CASSFRLAQNNEQFF. The CDR3, as DNA: TGTGCCAGCAGCTTTCGGCTAGCGCAAAACAATGAGCAGTTCTTC.

The chain links TRBV6-1 to TRBJ2-7; maybe TRBD1 (7 bases). This CDR3 is 17 amino acids long. CDR1 is MNHNS and CDR2 is SASEGT in the germline V gene. The ends were cut back, 3 bases at V and 5 bases at J, with 23 bases in the middle. In DNA, the CDR3 is TGTGCCAGCAGTGACAGGGGGTTAATTAGGGGGAGGAACGAGCAGTACTTC. Protein sequence: CASSDRGLIRGRNEQYF.

This clone was detected only once. The chain couples TRBV15 to TRBJ2-7; D uncertain. The V gene lost 0 bases and the J gene lost 0 bases, with 18 bases spanning the gap. Per germline, CDR1 LNHNV and CDR2 YYDKDF (reference sequence). The CDR3 loop spans 18 amino acids. CDR3 sequence (DNA): TGTGCCACCAGCAGAGACAGAGGCCCCCTCATCGGCTCCTACGAGCAGTACTTC. This translates into CATSRDRGPLIGSYEQYF.

The rearrangement uses TRBV5-1 and TRBJ2-1, with a weak D call TRBD2 (6 bases). V was clipped by 4 bases and J by 10 bases, with 15 bases between them. CDR1 is SGHRS, CDR2 YFSETQ, per germline. The CDR3 loop spans 13 amino acids. CDR3 sequence (DNA): TGCGCCAGCAGCCGACTAGGCCCAGGGGAGCAGTTCTTC. Translating gives CASSRLGPGEQFF.

The chain carries TRBV7-3 and TRBJ2-1, with TRBD1 matching 7 bases. The germline V gene has CDR1 SGHTA and CDR2 FQGTGA. The J segment lost 6 bases and the V segment lost 5 bases, leaving 22 bases of the junction unmatched. The CDR3 consists of 19 residues. The CDR3: CASSQESYNRDSNFNEQFF. Written as DNA, the CDR3 is TGTGCCAGCAGCCAAGAATCATACAATAGGGACAGCAACTTCAATGAGCAGTTCTTC.

This sequence joins TRBV5-1 and TRBJ2-5, with 7 nucleotides matching TRBD1. This CDR3 contains 15 residues. CDR1 SGHRS and CDR2 YFSETQ come from the germline V gene. The J segment lost 0 bases and the V segment lost 0 bases, leaving 2 bases of the junction unmatched. The CDR3 region has the DNA TGCGCCAGCAGCTTGGGGGGACAGTACCAAGAGACCCAGTACTTC. This gives the protein CASSLGGQYQETQYF.